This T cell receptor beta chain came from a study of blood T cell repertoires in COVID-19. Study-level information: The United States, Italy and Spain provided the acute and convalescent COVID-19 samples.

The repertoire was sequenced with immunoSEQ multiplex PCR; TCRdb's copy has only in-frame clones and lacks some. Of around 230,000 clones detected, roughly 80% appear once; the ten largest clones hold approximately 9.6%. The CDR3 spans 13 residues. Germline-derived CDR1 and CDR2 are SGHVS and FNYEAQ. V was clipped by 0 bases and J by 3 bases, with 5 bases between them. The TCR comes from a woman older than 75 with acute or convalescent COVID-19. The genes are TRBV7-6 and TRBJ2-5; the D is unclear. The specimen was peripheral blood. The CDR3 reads CASSLASKETQYF. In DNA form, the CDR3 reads TGTGCCAGCAGCTTAGCGTCCAAAGAGACCCAGTACTTC.